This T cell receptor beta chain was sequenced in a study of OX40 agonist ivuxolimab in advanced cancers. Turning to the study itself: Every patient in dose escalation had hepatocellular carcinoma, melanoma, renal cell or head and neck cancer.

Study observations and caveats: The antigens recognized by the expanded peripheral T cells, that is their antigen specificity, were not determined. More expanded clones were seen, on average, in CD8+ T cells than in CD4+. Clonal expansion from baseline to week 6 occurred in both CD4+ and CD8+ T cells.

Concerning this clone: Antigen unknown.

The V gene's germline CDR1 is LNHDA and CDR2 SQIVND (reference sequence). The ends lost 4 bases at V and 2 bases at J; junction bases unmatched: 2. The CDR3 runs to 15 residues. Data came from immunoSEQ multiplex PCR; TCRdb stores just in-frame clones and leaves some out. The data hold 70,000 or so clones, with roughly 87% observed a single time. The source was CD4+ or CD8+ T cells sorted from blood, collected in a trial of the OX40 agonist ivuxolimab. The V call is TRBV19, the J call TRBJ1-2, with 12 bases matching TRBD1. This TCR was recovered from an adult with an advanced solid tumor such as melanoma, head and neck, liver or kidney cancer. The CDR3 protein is CASSTGTGGNYGYTF. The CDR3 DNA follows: TGTGCCAGTAGTACCGGGACAGGGGGCAACTATGGCTACACCTTC.